This T cell receptor (beta chain) emerged from a study of shared clonotypes between healthy human individuals. Study-wide results and caveats: Only blood was sampled, and tissue TCR repertoires likely differ from blood ones.

This CDR3 is 13 amino acids long. The germline CDR1 and CDR2 sequences are MNHEY and SMNVEV (reference sequence). The V gene lost 3 bases and the J gene lost 4 bases, with 9 bases spanning the gap. At deep level, the assay was performed. Authors' processing steps: ImmunoSEQ gave junction-only sequences without quality scores, so filtering differed. TCRdb's copy holds only in-frame clones and misses some; the assay was immunoSEQ multiplex PCR. Clone size and the V and J calls come from that table; the DNA yielded D and trimming. The sample lists some 2,500,000 clones, over 85% occurring once. Of note for this clone: Its cognate antigen is unknown.

Material for sequencing was naive CD4+ T cells from PBMCs. Subset described: CD45RA+ positively selected. The source is a man between 18 and 29 years old in good health. Some clones in this sample may be carry-over from other donors' samples. V usage is TRBV27 and J usage is TRBJ2-5; D not resolved. The DNA of the CDR3 is TGTGCCAGCAGTTTGCCAGTTGGAGAGACCCAGTACTTC. Residues: CASSLPVGETQYF.